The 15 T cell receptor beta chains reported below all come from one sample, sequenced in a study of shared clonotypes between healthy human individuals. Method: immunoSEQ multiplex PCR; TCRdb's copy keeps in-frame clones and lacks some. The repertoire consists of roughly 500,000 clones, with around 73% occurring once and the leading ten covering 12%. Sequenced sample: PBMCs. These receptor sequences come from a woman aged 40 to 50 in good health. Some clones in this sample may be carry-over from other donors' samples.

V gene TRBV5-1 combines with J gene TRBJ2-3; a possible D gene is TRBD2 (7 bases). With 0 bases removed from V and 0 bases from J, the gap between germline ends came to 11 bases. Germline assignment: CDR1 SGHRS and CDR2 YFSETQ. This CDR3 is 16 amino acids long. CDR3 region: CASSLEGEGSTDTQYF. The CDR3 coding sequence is TGCGCCAGCAGCTTGGAGGGGGAGGGGAGCACAGATACGCAGTATTTT.

CDR3 nucleotides: TGTGCCAGCAGCTTTGGGGGAGGGGATGAAAAACTGTTTTTT. Translation gives CASSFGGGDEKLFF. The chain is built from TRBV7-2 and TRBJ1-4; D might be TRBD1 (5 bases). Between the trimmed V and J ends, which lost 3 bases and 6 bases, there was a span of 11 bases. This CDR3 contains 14 residues. Germline CDR1 reads SGHTA; CDR2 reads FQGNSA. The whole variable domain, filled in from reference TRBV7-2 and TRBJ1-4, reads GAGVSQSPSNKVTEKGKDVELRCDPISGHTALYWYRQSLGQGLEFLIYFQGNSAPDKSGLPSDRFSAERTGGSVSTLTIQRTQQEDSAVYLCASSFGGGDEKLFFGSGTQLSVL.

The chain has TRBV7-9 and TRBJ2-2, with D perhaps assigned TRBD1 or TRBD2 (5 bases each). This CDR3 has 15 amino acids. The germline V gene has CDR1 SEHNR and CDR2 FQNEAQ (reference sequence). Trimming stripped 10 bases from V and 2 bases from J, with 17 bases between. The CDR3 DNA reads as TGTGCCAACACTTCCGGGACCTCAAACACCGGGGAGCTGTTTTTT. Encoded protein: CANTSGTSNTGELFF. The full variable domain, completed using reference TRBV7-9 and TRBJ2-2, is DTGVSQNPRHKITKRGQNVTFRCDPISEHNRLYWYRQTLGQGPEFLTYFQNEAQLEKSRLLSDRFSAERPKGSFSTLEIQRTEQGDSAMYLCANTSGTSNTGELFFGEGSRLTVL.

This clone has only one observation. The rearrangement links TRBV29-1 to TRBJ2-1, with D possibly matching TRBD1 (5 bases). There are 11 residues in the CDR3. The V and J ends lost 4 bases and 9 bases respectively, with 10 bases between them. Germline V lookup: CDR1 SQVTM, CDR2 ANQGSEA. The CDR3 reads CSVVGVGEQFF. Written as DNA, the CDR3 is TGCAGCGTTGTAGGGGTAGGTGAGCAGTTCTTC.

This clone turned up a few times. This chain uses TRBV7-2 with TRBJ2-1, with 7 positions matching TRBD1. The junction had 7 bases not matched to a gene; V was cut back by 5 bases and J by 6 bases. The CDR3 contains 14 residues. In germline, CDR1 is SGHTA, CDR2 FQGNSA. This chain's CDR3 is CASSARTGLNEQFF. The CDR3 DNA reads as TGTGCCAGCAGCGCACGGACAGGACTCAATGAGCAGTTCTTC.

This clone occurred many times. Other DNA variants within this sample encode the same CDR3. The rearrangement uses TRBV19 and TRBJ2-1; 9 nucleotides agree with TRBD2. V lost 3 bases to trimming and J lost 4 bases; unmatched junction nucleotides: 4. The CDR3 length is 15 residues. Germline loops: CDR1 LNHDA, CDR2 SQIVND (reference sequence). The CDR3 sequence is CASSIPGLAYNEQFF. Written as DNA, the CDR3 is TGTGCCAGTAGTATTCCGGGACTAGCTTACAATGAGCAGTTCTTC.

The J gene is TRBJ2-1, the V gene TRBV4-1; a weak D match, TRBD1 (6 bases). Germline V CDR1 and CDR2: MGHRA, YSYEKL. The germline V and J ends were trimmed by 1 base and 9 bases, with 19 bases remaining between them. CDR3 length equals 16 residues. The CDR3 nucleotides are TGCGCCAGCAGCCAAGGTCGGGGCAGGGGCGGTTCTGAGCAGTTCTTC. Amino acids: CASSQGRGRGGSEQFF.

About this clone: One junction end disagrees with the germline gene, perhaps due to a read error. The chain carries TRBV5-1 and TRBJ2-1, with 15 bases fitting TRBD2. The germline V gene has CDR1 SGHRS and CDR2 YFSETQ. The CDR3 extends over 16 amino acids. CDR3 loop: CASSHGTSGRYNELFF. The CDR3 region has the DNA TGCGCCAGCAGCCACGGGACTAGCGGGAGGTACAATGAGCTGTTCTTC.

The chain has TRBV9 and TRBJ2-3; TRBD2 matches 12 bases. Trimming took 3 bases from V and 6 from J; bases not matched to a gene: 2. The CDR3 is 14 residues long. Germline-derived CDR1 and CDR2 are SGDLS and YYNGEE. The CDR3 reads CASSGTSGIDTQYF. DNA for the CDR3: TGTGCCAGCAGCGGGACTAGCGGGATTGATACGCAGTATTTT.

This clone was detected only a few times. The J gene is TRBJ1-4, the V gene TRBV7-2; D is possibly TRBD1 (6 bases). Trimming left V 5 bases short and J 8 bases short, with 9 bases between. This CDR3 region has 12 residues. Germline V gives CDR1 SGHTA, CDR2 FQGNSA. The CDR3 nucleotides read TGTGCCAGCAGCCCCCAGGGGGAAAAACTGTTTTTT. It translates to CASSPQGEKLFF.

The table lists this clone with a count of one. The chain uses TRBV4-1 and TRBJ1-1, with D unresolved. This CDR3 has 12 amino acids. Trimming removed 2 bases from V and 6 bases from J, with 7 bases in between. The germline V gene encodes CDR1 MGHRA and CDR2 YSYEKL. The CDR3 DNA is TGCGCCAGCAGCCAACATGGCCCTGAAGCTTTCTTT. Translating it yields CASSQHGPEAFF.

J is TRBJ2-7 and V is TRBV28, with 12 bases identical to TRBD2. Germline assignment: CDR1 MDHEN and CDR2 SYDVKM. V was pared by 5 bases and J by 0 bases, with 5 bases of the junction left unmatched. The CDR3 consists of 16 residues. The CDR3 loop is CASSLGLAGPSYEQYF. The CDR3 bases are TGTGCCAGCAGTCTCGGACTAGCGGGGCCCTCCTACGAGCAGTACTTC.

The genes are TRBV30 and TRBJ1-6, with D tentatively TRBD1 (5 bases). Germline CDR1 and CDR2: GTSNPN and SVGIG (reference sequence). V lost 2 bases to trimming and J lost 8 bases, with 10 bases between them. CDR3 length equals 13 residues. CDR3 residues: CAWSKGNDSPLHF. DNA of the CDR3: TGTGCCTGGAGTAAGGGGAATGATTCACCCCTCCACTTT.

The CDR3 here is CASSLPGRAAYGELFF. The CDR3 DNA is TGTGCCAGCAGCTTACCCGGTAGAGCCGCCTACGGGGAGCTGTTTTTT. The chain carries TRBV7-8 and TRBJ2-2; D remains ambiguous. Germline V gene lookup returns CDR1 SGHVS and CDR2 FQNEAQ. CDR3 length: 16 amino acids. The V and J ends lost 2 bases and 7 bases respectively, with 17 bases between them.

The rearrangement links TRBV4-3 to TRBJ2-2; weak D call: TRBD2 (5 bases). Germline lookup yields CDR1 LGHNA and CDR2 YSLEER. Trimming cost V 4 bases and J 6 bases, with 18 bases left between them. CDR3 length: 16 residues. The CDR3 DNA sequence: TGCGCCAGCAGCCGGCGCTTCGGGGATGGATCCGGGGAGCTGTTTTTT. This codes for CASSRRFGDGSGELFF.